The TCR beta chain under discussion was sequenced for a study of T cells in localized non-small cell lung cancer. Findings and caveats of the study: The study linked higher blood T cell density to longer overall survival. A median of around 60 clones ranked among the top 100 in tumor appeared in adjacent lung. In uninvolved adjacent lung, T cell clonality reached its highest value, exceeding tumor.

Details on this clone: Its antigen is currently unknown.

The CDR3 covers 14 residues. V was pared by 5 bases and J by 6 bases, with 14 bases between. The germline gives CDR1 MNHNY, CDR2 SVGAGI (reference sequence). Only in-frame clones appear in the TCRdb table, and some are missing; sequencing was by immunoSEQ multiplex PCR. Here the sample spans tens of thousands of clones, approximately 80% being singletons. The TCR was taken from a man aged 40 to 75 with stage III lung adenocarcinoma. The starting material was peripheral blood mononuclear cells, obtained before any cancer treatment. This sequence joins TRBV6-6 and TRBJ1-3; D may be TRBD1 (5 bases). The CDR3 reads CASSPGGIENTIYF. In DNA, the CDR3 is TGTGCCAGCAGTCCCGGGGGGATTGAAAACACCATATATTTT.